This TCR beta chain emerged from a study of T-cell memory formation after mild COVID-19. V was trimmed by 8 bases and J by 6 bases, leaving 11 bases between them. This CDR3 contains 12 residues. Germline V gives CDR1 ENHRY, CDR2 SYGVKD. TCRdb passed the 5' RACE reads through MiXCR, listing each CDR3 protein once. The sample holds approximately 440,000 distinct CDR3 sequences; 20% are singletons and the top ten take approximately 8.1%. The TCR comes from an adult woman who had mild COVID-19 (a few samples of this study predate the infection). Cell type and time point are not known. V is TRBV10-3 and J is TRBJ1-5, with a tentative D call TRBD1 (5 bases). The sequenced sample consisted of PBMCs or a T cell subset sorted from them (not recorded which). The CDR3 region has the DNA TGTGCCATCTCGACAGAGAGTCAGCCCCAGCATTTT. Protein product: CAISTESQPQHF.